This T cell receptor beta chain was identified during a study of regulatory T cells in long-lasting Graves disease. Study results and limitations: It was possible that the small sample size reduced accuracy.

Time point defined: persistent/refractory GD, antithyroid drugs over 5 years with positive TRAb. Scientists built the TCR library using RNA that was extracted from PBMCs. To make TCR beta libraries, researchers used iRepertoire HTBI primers and Arm-PCR of CDR3 regions. One entry per CDR3 protein, called by TCRdb with MiXCR from the multiplex PCR reads. The sample has more than 350,000 distinct CDR3 sequences, roughly a fifth seen once. This clonotype was detected ten times or more. Its antigen is not known. CDR1 and CDR2 from the germline V gene are MDHEN and SYDVKM. Between the trimmed V and J ends, which lost 2 bases and 4 bases, there was a span of 15 bases. The CDR3 runs 15 residues.

The clonotype was recovered from a female donor with Graves disease. The V call is TRBV28, the J call TRBJ2-7; a possible D gene is TRBD1 (6 bases). Sequencing used peripheral blood mononuclear cells (PBMCs), obtained when the disease was refractory, from a patient treated with antithyroid drugs. CDR3 in amino acids: CASSLGGPLGYEQYF. The CDR3 DNA follows: TGTGCCAGCAGTTTAGGGGGCCCCTTAGGATACGAGCAGTACTTC.